The next 18 T cell receptor beta chains were all read from a single sample in a study of T cells in Graves' hyperthyroidism and ophthalmopathy. Amplified TCR beta CDR3 regions derived from RNA transcripts. First-round RT-PCR with HTBI primers amplified the TCR CDR3 region. TCRdb passed the multiplex PCR reads through MiXCR, listing each CDR3 protein once. The sample has hundreds of thousands of distinct CDR3 sequences; about 35% are singletons. Material: blood. These receptors were obtained from a middle-aged woman with Graves' hyperthyroidism.

Comments on this clonotype: This clone may be a read error of a much larger clone one base away. This rearrangement joins TRBV9 to TRBJ1-5, with D possibly being TRBD1 (5 bases). The CDR3 is made up of 15 amino acids. V was pared by 4 bases and J by 9 bases, with 20 bases between. Looked up from germline, CDR1 is SGDLS and CDR2 is YYNGEE. The CDR3 sequence: CASSWQGSSRRPQHF. The CDR3 bases are TGTGCCAGCAGCTGGCAGGGATCTTCTCGTCGGCCCCAGCATTTT.

Comments on this clonotype: A read error may explain this, as a much larger clone is one base away. The CDR3 DNA is TGCAGTGCTAGGGAGGACAGTAGCTATGGCTACACCTTC. This codes for CSAREDSSYGYTF. The V gene is TRBV20-1, the J gene TRBJ1-2; D may be TRBD1 (6 bases). The germline V and J ends were trimmed by 3 bases and 4 bases, with 12 bases remaining between them. Germline V gene data show CDR1 as DFQATT and CDR2 as SNEGSKA (reference sequence). The CDR3 has 13 amino acids.

The chain carries TRBV7-9 and TRBJ2-5; perhaps D is TRBD1 or TRBD2 (8 bases each). The V and J ends lost 5 bases and 5 bases respectively, with 18 bases between them. Germline CDR1 is SEHNR and CDR2 is FQNEAQ (reference sequence). CDR3 length equals 15 residues. The CDR3 DNA reads TGTGCCAGCAGCGGGCCAGGGGGCGGGAGGGAGACCCAGTACTTC. Translated: CASSGPGGGRETQYF.

This clonotype was counted at least ten times. The J gene is TRBJ2-7, the V gene TRBV5-1; D is uncertain. CDR3 size: 12 residues. The ends were cut back, 0 bases at V and 4 bases at J, with 5 bases in the middle. The V gene's germline CDR1 is SGHRS and CDR2 YFSETQ. In DNA, the CDR3 is TGCGCCAGCAGCTTGGATCATTACGAGCAGTACTTC. Encoded protein: CASSLDHYEQYF.

Here the CDR3 DNA reads TGTGCCATCGATGGGGGAAACTACGAGCAGTACTTC. Its protein is CAIDGGNYEQYF. V is TRBV7-9 and J is TRBJ2-7; D might be TRBD1 or TRBD2, each matching 5 bases. V dropped 10 bases and J dropped 3 bases, with 13 bases sitting between them. The CDR3 consists of 12 residues. The germline V gene encodes CDR1 SEHNR and CDR2 FQNEAQ (reference sequence).

This clonotype was seen at least ten times. The J gene is TRBJ1-3, the V gene TRBV10-2; possibly TRBD1 for D (6 bases). V lost 5 bases to trimming and J lost 0 bases, with 14 bases between them. The CDR3 has 16 amino acids. The germline CDR1 and CDR2 sequences are WSHSY and SAAADI. For the CDR3, the DNA is TGCGCCAGCAGTCGAGGTAGGGGGAGCTCTGGAAACACCATATATTTT. It translates to CASSRGRGSSGNTIYF.

The V gene is TRBV6-5, the J gene TRBJ1-2; 7 nucleotides align to TRBD1. The CDR3 is made up of 13 amino acids. V was clipped by 7 bases and J by 4 bases; unmatched bases: 6. CDR1 is MNHEY, CDR2 SVGAGI, per germline. CDR3 in DNA: TGTGCCAGCATCACAGGGGATGGCTATGGCTACACCTTC. Protein sequence: CASITGDGYGYTF.

In its sample, this clonotype was seen a few times. The V call is TRBV6-1, the J call TRBJ1-5; TRBD1 aligns across 8 bases. Germline V gene data show CDR1 as MNHNS and CDR2 as SASEGT. With 7 bases clipped from V and 6 bases from J, the junction kept 5 bases outside the gene matches. There are 13 residues in the CDR3. CDR3 coding DNA: TGTGCCAGCACGACCGACAGGGGTCAGCCCCAGCATTTT. This sequence encodes CASTTDRGQPQHF.

As to this clonotype: Being one base from a much bigger clone, this may be a read error. The gene calls are TRBV7-2 and TRBJ2-2; TRBD2 is a possible D gene (6 bases). V lost 5 bases, J lost 7 bases, and 14 bases lay in between. Germline CDR1 is SGHTA and CDR2 is FQGNSA. CDR3 length: 14 residues. The CDR3, as DNA: TGTGCCAGCAGCACCACTAGCTCCAGCGGGGAGCTGTTTTTT. This gives the protein CASSTTSSSGELFF. Based on the CDR3 plus reference TRBV7-2 and TRBJ2-2, the full variable domain is GAGVSQSPSNKVTEKGKDVELRCDPISGHTALYWYRQSLGQGLEFLIYFQGNSAPDKSGLPSDRFSAERTGGSVSTLTIQRTQQEDSAVYLCASSTTSSSGELFFGEGSRLTVL.

The chain couples TRBV2 to TRBJ1-1; no definite D call. V lost 5 bases and J lost 0, with 10 bases in between. The length of the CDR3 is 14 residues. Germline V lookup: CDR1 SNHLY, CDR2 FYNNEI. CDR3 DNA: TGTGCCAGCAGTTCACAGACTCTGAACACTGAAGCTTTCTTT. This translates into CASSSQTLNTEAFF.

About this clonotype: Being one base from a much bigger clone, this may be a read error. The chain employs TRBV11-2 and TRBJ2-2; 7 bases are shared with TRBD1. CDR3 length: 14 residues. CDR1 is SGHAT and CDR2 is FQNNGV in the germline V gene. The chain's CDR3 is CVSSLDRTDGELFF. For the CDR3, the DNA is TGTGTCAGCAGCTTGGACAGGACAGACGGGGAGCTGTTTTTT.

This clonotype was found many times. This chain connects TRBV20-1 to TRBJ2-5; TRBD1 is a possible D gene (6 bases). Germline loops: CDR1 DFQATT, CDR2 SNEGSKA (reference sequence). V was cut by 7 bases and J by 4 bases, with 22 bases left in between. This CDR3 has 15 amino acids. The CDR3 DNA reads as TGCAGTGTACCCCAGCGTAGGATGGGGGCAGAGACCCAGTACTTC. Its protein product is CSVPQRRMGAETQYF.

Remarks on this clonotype: A junction boundary mismatches the germline segment, possibly from a read error. The chain combines TRBV11-2 with TRBJ1-1, with D possibly being TRBD1 (5 bases). The CDR3 contains 13 residues. Per the germline V gene, CDR1 is SGHAT and CDR2 is FQNNGV. This chain's CDR3 is CASGLTPGSEAFF. The CDR3 DNA reads as TGTGCCAGCGGCTTAACCCCAGGGAGTGAAGCTTTCTTT.

Ten or more counts support this clonotype. This chain joins TRBV9 and TRBJ1-2; D gene uncertain. Trimming left V 2 bases short and J 0 bases short, with 11 bases between. The germline V gene encodes CDR1 SGDLS and CDR2 YYNGEE. The CDR3 is 15 amino acids. DNA of the CDR3: TGTGCCAGCAGCGTGGGTACAGCTCCTAACTATGGCTACACCTTC. Its translation: CASSVGTAPNYGYTF.

J is TRBJ2-2 and V is TRBV7-9; no clear D. V was trimmed by 6 bases and J by 2 bases, leaving 19 bases between them. The germline gives CDR1 SEHNR, CDR2 FQNEAQ (reference sequence). The CDR3 runs 17 residues. Here the CDR3 reads CASSESSGPINTGELFF. The CDR3 bases are TGTGCCAGCAGTGAGTCCTCCGGTCCTATAAACACCGGGGAGCTGTTTTTT.

This clonotype was counted at least ten times. This rearrangement joins TRBV2 to TRBJ2-7; 8 bases line up with TRBD1. The junction had 7 bases not matched to a gene; V was cut back by 6 bases and J by 3 bases. Germline-derived CDR1 and CDR2 are SNHLY and FYNNEI. The CDR3 contains 14 residues. CDR3 sequence (DNA): TGTGCCAGCAGGGACAGGGAATTAGGCTACGAGCAGTACTTC. Translation gives CASRDRELGYEQYF.

The CDR3 here is CASRGALGANVLTF. In DNA form, the CDR3 reads TGTGCCAGCAGAGGGGCCCTCGGAGCCAACGTCCTGACTTTC. The genes are TRBV12-3 or TRBV12-4 and TRBJ2-6; possible D gene TRBD1, 5 bases. V lost 6 bases and J lost 7, with 13 bases in between. CDR3 length: 14 residues.

Concerning this clonotype: This sequence may be a read error, since a much larger clone differs from it by one base. CDR3 sequence: CAIRGRGSPEAFF. CDR3 coding DNA: TGTGCCATCAGAGGACGGGGCTCCCCTGAAGCTTTCTTT. This chain connects TRBV10-3 to TRBJ1-1, with a tentative D call TRBD1 (5 bases). Per germline, CDR1 ENHRY and CDR2 SYGVKD. The germline V and J ends were trimmed by 6 bases and 6 bases, with 14 bases remaining between them. CDR3 length equals 13 residues.